This paragraph reports one T cell receptor beta chain. This sample was taken from a study of blood T cell repertoires in COVID-19. The junction had 11 bases not matched to a gene; V was cut back by 6 bases and J by 6 bases. The CDR3 length is 14 residues. Germline CDR1 is MNHEY and CDR2 is SVGAGI. TCRdb's copy holds only in-frame clones and misses some; the assay was immunoSEQ multiplex PCR. The sample includes more than 200,000 clones, 65% to 90% of them seen just once. This TCR came from a woman of 80 years or more with active or convalescent COVID-19. Sequenced: peripheral blood. The chain carries TRBV6-5 and TRBJ2-7, with 7 bases matching TRBD1. CDR3 region: CASRILGQPSEQYF. The CDR3 coding sequence is TGTGCCAGCAGGATACTGGGACAGCCTAGCGAGCAGTACTTC.